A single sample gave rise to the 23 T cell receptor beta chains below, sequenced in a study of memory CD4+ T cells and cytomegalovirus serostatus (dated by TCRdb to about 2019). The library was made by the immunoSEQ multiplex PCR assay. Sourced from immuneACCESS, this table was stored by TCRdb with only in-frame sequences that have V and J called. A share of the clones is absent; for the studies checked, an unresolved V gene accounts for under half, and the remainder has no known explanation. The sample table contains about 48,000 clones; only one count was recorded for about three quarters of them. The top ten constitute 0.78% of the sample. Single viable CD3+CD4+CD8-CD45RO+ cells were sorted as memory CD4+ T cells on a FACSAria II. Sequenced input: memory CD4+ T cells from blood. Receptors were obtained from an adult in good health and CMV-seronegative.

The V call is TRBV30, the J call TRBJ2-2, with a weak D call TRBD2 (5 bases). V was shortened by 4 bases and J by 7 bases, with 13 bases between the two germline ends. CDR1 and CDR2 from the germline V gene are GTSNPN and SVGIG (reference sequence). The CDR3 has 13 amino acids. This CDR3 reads CAWNNLEGGELFF. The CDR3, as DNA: TGTGCCTGGAATAACCTAGAGGGCGGGGAGCTGTTTTTT.

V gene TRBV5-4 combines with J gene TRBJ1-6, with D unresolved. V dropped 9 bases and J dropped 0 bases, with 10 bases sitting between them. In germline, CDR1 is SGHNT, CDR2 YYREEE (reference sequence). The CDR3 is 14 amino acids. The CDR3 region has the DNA TGTGCCACCCGAGAAGGCTCCTATAATTCACCCCTCCACTTT. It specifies CATREGSYNSPLHF.

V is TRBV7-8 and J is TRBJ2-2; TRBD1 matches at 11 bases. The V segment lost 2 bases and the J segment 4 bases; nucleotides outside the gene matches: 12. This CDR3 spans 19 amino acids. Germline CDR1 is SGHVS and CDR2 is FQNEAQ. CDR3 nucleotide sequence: TGTGCCAGCAGCTTACACCCCGGACAGGGGGCGCGGAGCACCGGGGAGCTGTTTTTT. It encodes CASSLHPGQGARSTGELFF. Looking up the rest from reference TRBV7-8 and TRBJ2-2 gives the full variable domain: GAGVSQSPRYKVAKRGQDVALRCDPISGHVSLFWYQQALGQGPEFLTYFQNEAQLDKSGLPSDRFFAERPEGSVSTLKIQRTQQEDSAVYLCASSLHPGQGARSTGELFFGEGSRLTVL.

DNA of the CDR3: TGTGCCAGTAGTATTGCAGGAAGAGCTTTCTTT. It encodes CASSIAGRAFF. The V call is TRBV19, the J call TRBJ1-1; D gene ambiguous. The CDR3 consists of 11 residues. V lost 3 bases to trimming and J lost 10 bases, with 9 bases between them. The germline V gene has CDR1 LNHDA and CDR2 SQIVND (reference sequence).

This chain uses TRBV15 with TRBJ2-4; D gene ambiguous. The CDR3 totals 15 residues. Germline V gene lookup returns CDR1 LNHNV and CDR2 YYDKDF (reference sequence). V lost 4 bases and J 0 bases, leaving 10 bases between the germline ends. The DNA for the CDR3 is TGTGCCACCAGCATGGGTATGTTAGCCAAAAACATTCAGTACTTC. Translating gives CATSMGMLAKNIQYF.

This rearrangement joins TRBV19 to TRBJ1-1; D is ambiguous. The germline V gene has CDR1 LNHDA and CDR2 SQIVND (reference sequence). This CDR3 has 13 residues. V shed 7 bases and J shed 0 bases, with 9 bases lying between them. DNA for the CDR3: TGTGCCAGTAACGAGGGCATGAACACTGAAGCTTTCTTT. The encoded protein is CASNEGMNTEAFF.

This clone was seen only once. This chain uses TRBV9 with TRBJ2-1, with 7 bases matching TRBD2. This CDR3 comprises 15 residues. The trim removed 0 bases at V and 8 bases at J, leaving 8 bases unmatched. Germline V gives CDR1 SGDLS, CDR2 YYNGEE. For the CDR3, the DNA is TGTGCCAGCAGCGTAGTCGGTTTGGGGGGGTATGAGCAGTTCTTC. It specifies CASSVVGLGGYEQFF.

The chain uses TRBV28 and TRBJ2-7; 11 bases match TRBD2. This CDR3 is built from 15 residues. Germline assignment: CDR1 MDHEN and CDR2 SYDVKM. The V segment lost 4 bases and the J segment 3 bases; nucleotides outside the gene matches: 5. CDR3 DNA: TGTGCCAGCAGTTCCTGGACTAGCGGGCACTACGAGCAGTACTTC. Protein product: CASSSWTSGHYEQYF.

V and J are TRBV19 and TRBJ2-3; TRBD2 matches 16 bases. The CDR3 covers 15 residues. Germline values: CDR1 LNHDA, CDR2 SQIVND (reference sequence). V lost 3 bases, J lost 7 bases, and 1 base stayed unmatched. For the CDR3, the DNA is TGTGCCAGTAGTATGGGACTAGCGGGGGGGAATACGCAGTATTTT. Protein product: CASSMGLAGGNTQYF.

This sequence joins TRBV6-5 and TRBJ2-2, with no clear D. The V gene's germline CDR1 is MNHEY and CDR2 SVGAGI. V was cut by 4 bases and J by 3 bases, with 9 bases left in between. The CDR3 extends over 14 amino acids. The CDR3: CASSLKGYTGELFF. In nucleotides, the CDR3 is TGTGCCAGCAGTTTGAAGGGATACACCGGGGAGCTGTTTTTT.

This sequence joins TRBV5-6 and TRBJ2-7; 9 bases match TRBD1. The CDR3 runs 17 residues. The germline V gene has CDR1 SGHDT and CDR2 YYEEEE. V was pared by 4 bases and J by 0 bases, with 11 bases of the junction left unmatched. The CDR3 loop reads CASSTRGQGISSYEQYF. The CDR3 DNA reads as TGTGCCAGCAGCACACGAGGACAGGGGATTAGCTCCTACGAGCAGTACTTC.

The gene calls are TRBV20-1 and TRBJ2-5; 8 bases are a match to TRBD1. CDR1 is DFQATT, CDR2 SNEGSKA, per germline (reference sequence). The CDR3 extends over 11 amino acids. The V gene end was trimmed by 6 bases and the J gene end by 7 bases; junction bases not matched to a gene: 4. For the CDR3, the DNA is TGCAGTGCGCGGGACAGGTGGACCCAGTACTTC. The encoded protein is CSARDRWTQYF.

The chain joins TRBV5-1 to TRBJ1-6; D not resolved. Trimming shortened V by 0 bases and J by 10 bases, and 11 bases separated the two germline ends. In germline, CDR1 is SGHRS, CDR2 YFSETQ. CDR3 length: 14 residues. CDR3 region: CASSLGEPRSPLHF. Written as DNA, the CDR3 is TGCGCCAGCAGCTTGGGTGAGCCCCGATCACCCCTCCACTTT.

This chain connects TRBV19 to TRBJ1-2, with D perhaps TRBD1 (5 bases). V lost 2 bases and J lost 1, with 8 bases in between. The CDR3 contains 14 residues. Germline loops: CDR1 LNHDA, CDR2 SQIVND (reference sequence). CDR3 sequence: CASSIKDSNYGYTF. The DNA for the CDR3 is TGTGCCAGTAGTATAAAAGACAGTAACTATGGCTACACCTTC.

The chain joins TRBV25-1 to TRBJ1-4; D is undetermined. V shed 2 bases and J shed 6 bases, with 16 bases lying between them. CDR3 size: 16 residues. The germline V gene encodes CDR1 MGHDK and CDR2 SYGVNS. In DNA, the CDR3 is TGTGCCAGCAGTGAACCCAGCGGGCGAGTAGATGAAAAACTGTTTTTT. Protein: CASSEPSGRVDEKLFF.

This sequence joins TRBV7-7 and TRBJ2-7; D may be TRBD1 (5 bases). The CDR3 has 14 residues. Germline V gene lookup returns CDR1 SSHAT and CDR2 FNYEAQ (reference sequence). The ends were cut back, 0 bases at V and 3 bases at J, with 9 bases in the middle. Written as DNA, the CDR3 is TGTGCCAGCAGCTTAGCAAGGGGCGACTACGAGCAGTACTTC. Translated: CASSLARGDYEQYF.

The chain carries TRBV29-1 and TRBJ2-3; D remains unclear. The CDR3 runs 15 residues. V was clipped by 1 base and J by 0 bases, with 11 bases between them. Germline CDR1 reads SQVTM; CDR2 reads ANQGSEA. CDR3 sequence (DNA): TGCAGCGTTGAAGCCCGGCCGGCTAGCACAGATACGCAGTATTTT. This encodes CSVEARPASTDTQYF.

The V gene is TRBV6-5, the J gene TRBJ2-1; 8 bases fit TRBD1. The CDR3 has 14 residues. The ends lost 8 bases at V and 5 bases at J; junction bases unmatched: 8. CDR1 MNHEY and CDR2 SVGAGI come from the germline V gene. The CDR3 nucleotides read TGTGCCAGCGCCTGGACAGGGTTTGACAATGAGCAGTTCTTC. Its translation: CASAWTGFDNEQFF.

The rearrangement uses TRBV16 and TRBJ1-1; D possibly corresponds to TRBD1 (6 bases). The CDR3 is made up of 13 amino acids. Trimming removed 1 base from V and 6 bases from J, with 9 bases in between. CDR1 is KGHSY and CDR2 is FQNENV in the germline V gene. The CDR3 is CASSQWDTPEAFF. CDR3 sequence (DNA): TGTGCCAGCAGCCAATGGGACACCCCTGAAGCTTTCTTT.

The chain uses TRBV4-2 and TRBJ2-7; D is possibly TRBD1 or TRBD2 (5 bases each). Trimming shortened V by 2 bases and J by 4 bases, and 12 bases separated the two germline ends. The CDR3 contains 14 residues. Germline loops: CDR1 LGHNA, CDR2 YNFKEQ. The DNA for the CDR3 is TGTGCCAGCAGCCAACCCTCCAGGGAGTACGAGCAGTACTTC. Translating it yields CASSQPSREYEQYF.

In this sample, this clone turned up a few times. CDR3 DNA sequence: TGTGCCAGCAGCTTGCATGGGACGGCCGGTTATGGCTACACCTTC. Translation gives CASSLHGTAGYGYTF. V gene TRBV5-6 combines with J gene TRBJ1-2; D possibly corresponds to TRBD1 (5 bases). Germline values: CDR1 SGHDT, CDR2 YYEEEE. The CDR3 is 15 amino acids. The V gene lost 1 base and the J gene lost 5 bases, with 15 bases spanning the gap.

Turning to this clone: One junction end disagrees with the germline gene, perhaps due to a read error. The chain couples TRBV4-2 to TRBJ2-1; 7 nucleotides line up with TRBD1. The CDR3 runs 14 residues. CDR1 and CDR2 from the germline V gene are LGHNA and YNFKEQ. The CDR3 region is CASSKETGDNEQFF. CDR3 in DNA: TGTGCCAGCAGCAAAGAAACAGGGGACAATGAGCAGTTCTTC.

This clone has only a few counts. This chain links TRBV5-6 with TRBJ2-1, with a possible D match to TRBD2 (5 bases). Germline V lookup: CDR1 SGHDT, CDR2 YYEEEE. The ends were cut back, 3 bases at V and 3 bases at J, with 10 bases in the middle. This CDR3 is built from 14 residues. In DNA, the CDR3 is TGTGCCAGCAGCTGGAGCGGAAACTACAATGAGCAGTTCTTC. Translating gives CASSWSGNYNEQFF.